This TCR beta chain was found in a study of blood T cells in healthy people across ages (dated by TCRdb to 2014 to 2015). In terms of the full investigation: In model experiments, template switching captured roughly one uniquely barcoded TCR beta cDNA molecule for every two T cells. Age-related changes in TCR beta repertoire diversity were measured in the study by deep sequencing normalized with unique cDNA molecular identifiers. The donors were split into four age groups: young (average 16 years), middle-aged (39), aged (over 55) and long-lived (under 85). To avoid experimental bias, donors of different ages were randomly spread across the sequencing lanes. Two additional independent replicas of 1 million unique cDNA reads from the same blood draw were analyzed for two donors (one aged 18 to 30 and one aged 80 or older). The investigation overall reported the following: Because profiling used bulk unsorted PBMCs, naive and antigen-experienced compartments could not be compared conclusively. Observed TCR beta diversity per million T cells fell roughly linearly with age, and a significant reduction was already apparent by age roughly 41. Estimates of total diversity from one million sequenced T cells were regarded as lower bounds and underestimates. The CMV infection status of donors was not known, potentially confounding age-related changes in expanded clonotypes. Compared with the aged group, the long-lived group had more naive CD4+ T cells, fewer expanded clones and increased TCR diversity, a pattern suggesting age selection. The percentage of naive T cells measured by flow cytometry correlated strongly with observed TCR beta diversity.

The CDR3 sequence holds 18 residues, the cysteine and phenylalanine included. The DNA shown is the 54-base CDR3, in frame from base 1. Libraries came from 5' RACE. The run used an Illumina HiSeq 2500. The second PCR ran for roughly 7 to 11 cycles and used a J-beta primer mix along with a sample-barcoded 5' primer. A unique molecular identifier was introduced onto each TCR beta cDNA molecule by a template-switch 5' adaptor carrying 12 random nucleotides. Each sample yielded at least 3 million CDR3-containing paired-end reads. The Mint cDNA synthesis kit, primed by a TRBC-specific oligonucleotide, was used to synthesize first-strand cDNA from all RNA. All cDNA was treated with uracil-DNA glycosylase and then went through a first 18-cycle PCR with the universal primers M1SS and BC2_uni_R. Turning to the authors' computational methods: Each sample was normalized by randomly selecting 1 million high-quality reads, each carrying a distinct molecular identifier. Instead of being binned into consensus sequences, reads with shared molecular identifiers were discarded. MiTCR, run with a Q25 quality threshold and the strictest error-elimination algorithm, handled CDR3 identification, clonotype clustering and error correction. A nonparametric unseen species model with Euler transformation was used to estimate lower-bound total TCR beta diversity. TCRdb reworked the public reads: Q25 trimming with fastp, MiXCR clone assembly, productive beta chains retained. Rows with one shared CDR3 protein collapse into an entry with the most common genes and DNA. TCRdb's processing, not the authors' own work, is the source of the V and J calls. In this sample the table shows some 700,000 distinct CDR3 sequences, 22% of which occur a single time. The ten largest clonotypes hold less than 25% of the sample.

Turning to this clonotype: There is no known antigen for this receptor. Per-base qualities were not stored, and no clone one base away is much larger.

Donors were 39 systemically healthy Caucasian individuals from Russia aged roughly 6 to 90 years. About 9.6 milliliters of peripheral blood were collected from each donor into EDTA-treated Vacutainer tubes. Ficoll-Paque density-gradient centrifugation was used to isolate PBMCs, with at least 7 million per sample. Trizol reagent was used to extract total RNA from the PBMCs, yielding at least 5 micrograms per sample. For every donor, an aliquot of PBMCs went through flow cytometry to measure the percentages of naive CD45RAhigh/CD27high T cells. The sequence is built from TRBV12-3 or TRBV12-4 and TRBJ2-5, with the D call perhaps TRBD1 or TRBD2, as 5 bases match in each case. The J call is uncertain, as TRBJ2-1 better fits the DNA end. This receptor was obtained from a man between 65 and 79 years old in good health. The sequenced sample consisted of blood. The DNA reads as follows: TGTGCCAGCAGTCCCGGCGTCGGGGCGGGTCCCTCCTACAATGAGCAGTTCTTC. It translates as CASSPGVGAGPSYNEQFF.